This is a list of T cell receptor beta chains from one sample in a study of blood T cell repertoires in COVID-19. Assay used: immunoSEQ multiplex PCR; TCRdb lists only in-frame clones, some missing. The sample has roughly 170,000 clones, over 75% seen once; the top ten hold about 26%. The sequenced sample consisted of peripheral blood. The source is a woman aged 70-85 years with acute or convalescent COVID-19. The CDR3 runs from the conserved cysteine through the conserved F or W. Fields, in order: CDR3 protein, CDR3 DNA, clone size, J gene, V gene, D gene. D genes are given only for firm matches. Size values are once, few and many counts, or a class for expanded clones, and some rows have none.

CAISAMEGFADTQYF TGTGCCATCAGTGCCATGGAGGGGTTCGCAGATACGCAGTATTTT once TRBJ2-3 TRBV10-3 -
CASSLGTTYNEQFF TGTGCCAGCAGCTTAGGTACTACCTACAATGAGCAGTTCTTC - TRBJ2-1 TRBV7-7 -
CASSLDGDNEQFF TGCGCCAGCAGCTTGGATGGAGACAATGAGCAGTTCTTC - TRBJ2-1 TRBV5-1 -
CASSPRLGSSYEQYF TGTGCCAGCAGCCCCCGTCTTGGGAGCTCCTACGAGCAGTACTTC - TRBJ2-7 TRBV7-9 -
CASSTQTGIGELFF TGTGCCAGTAGTACCCAAACAGGCATCGGGGAGCTGTTTTTT - TRBJ2-2 TRBV19 -
CASCVQGAYEQYF TGTGCCAGCTGTGTCCAGGGGGCCTACGAGCAGTACTTC - TRBJ2-7 TRBV5-4 TRBD1
CAISGLAGVNEQFF TGTGCCATCAGTGGACTAGCGGGAGTGAATGAGCAGTTCTTC - TRBJ2-1 TRBV10-3 TRBD2
CASKLGQALTDTQYF TGTGCCAGCAAACTTGGACAGGCCCTCACAGATACGCAGTATTTT - TRBJ2-3 TRBV27 TRBD1
CASSESFNTPSYNSPLHF TGTGCCAGCAGTGAATCTTTCAACACACCCTCCTATAATTCACCCCTCCACTTT once TRBJ1-6 TRBV6-1 -
CASGGLAQGGELFF TGTGCCAGCGGTGGACTAGCCCAGGGGGGGGAGCTGTTTTTT - TRBJ2-2 TRBV2 TRBD2
CASSSGQFSSYNSPLHF TGCGCCAGCAGCTCCGGACAGTTTAGCTCCTATAATTCACCCCTCCACTTT - TRBJ1-6 TRBV5-1 -
CASSLQGASVYGYTF TGTGCCAGCAGCTTACAGGGGGCCTCTGTCTATGGCTACACCTTC - TRBJ1-2 TRBV5-6 TRBD1
CASSPSQGGGYTF TGTGCCAGCTCACCATCCCAGGGAGGTGGCTACACCTTC - TRBJ1-2 TRBV18 -
CASGFGGASTDTQYF TGTGCTAGTGGTTTCGGGGGGGCTAGCACAGATACGCAGTATTTT few TRBJ2-3 TRBV12-5 TRBD2
CASSLGLAGVHEQFF TGTGCCAGCAGCTTAGGACTAGCGGGAGTACATGAGCAGTTCTTC - TRBJ2-1 TRBV7-2 TRBD2
CASRVTGNTEAFF TGTGCCAGCAGGGTGACAGGGAACACTGAAGCTTTCTTT - TRBJ1-1 TRBV7-3 -
CASSPGGEIYEQYF TGTGCCAGCAGCCCGGGAGGGGAAATCTACGAGCAGTACTTC few TRBJ2-7 TRBV3-1/TRBV3-2 TRBD2
CATSRLATGGGNEQFF TGTGCCACCAGCAGATTAGCTACGGGAGGGGGAAATGAGCAGTTCTTC few TRBJ2-1 TRBV15 TRBD2
CAWSVQPVTEAFF TGTGCCTGGAGTGTACAGCCCGTCACTGAAGCTTTCTTT - TRBJ1-1 TRBV30 -
CASSLGGQETQYF TGTGCCAGCAGCCTCGGGGGGCAAGAGACCCAGTACTTC - TRBJ2-5 TRBV3-1/TRBV3-2 TRBD2
CATSHGQGLDTQYF TGTGCCACCAGTCACGGACAGGGATTGGATACGCAGTATTTT - TRBJ2-3 TRBV24-1 TRBD1
CASSSFGLLSSYNEQFF TGTGCCAGCAGCTCTTTCGGACTCCTCAGCTCCTACAATGAGCAGTTCTTC few TRBJ2-1 TRBV7-2 -
CASSQTGMNTEAFF TGTGCCAGCAGCCAGACAGGGATGAACACTGAAGCTTTCTTT - TRBJ1-1 TRBV3-1/TRBV3-2 TRBD1
CASSLIAMETQYF TGCGCCAGCAGCTTAATAGCGATGGAGACCCAGTACTTC - TRBJ2-5 TRBV5-1 -
CASSEMNYNQPQHF TGTGCCAGCAGTGAAATGAACTACAATCAGCCCCAGCATTTT - TRBJ1-5 TRBV2 -
CASSQEGGLAEKYEQYF TGTGCCAGCAGCCAAGAAGGGGGACTAGCGGAGAAATACGAGCAGTACTTC - TRBJ2-7 TRBV4-2 TRBD2
CASSQDMVSSYEQYF TGTGCCAGCAGCCAAGACATGGTTAGCTCCTACGAGCAGTACTTC few TRBJ2-7 TRBV3-1/TRBV3-2 -
CASSGGGQINEKLFF TGTGCCAGCAGCGGGGGGGGGCAGATTAATGAAAAACTGTTTTTT - TRBJ1-4 TRBV7-2 -
CASRAGTGNQPQHF TGTGCCAGCAGAGCCGGGACAGGCAATCAGCCCCAGCATTTT - TRBJ1-5 TRBV6-5 TRBD1
CASSFGTGDQPQHF TGCGCCAGCAGCTTCGGGACGGGGGATCAGCCCCAGCATTTT - TRBJ1-5 TRBV5-1 -
CASSPGPAGAGNEQFF TGTGCCAGCTCACCAGGTCCAGCGGGAGCGGGGAATGAGCAGTTCTTC - TRBJ2-1 TRBV18 TRBD2
CSASTGNSGNTIYF TGCAGTGCTAGTACAGGAAACTCTGGAAACACCATATATTTT - TRBJ1-3 TRBV20-1 -
CASSLGQANQPQHF TGTGCCAGCAGCCTTGGACAGGCCAATCAGCCCCAGCATTTT - TRBJ1-5 TRBV3-1/TRBV3-2 TRBD1
CASSLERDSNQPQHF TGTGCCAGCAGTTTAGAACGGGATAGCAATCAGCCCCAGCATTTT many TRBJ1-5 TRBV27 -
CASSLLFWTRDSSYNEQFF TGCGCCAGCAGCTTGCTATTTTGGACTAGGGATAGCTCCTACAATGAGCAGTTCTTC - TRBJ2-1 TRBV5-1 TRBD2
CASSFIGSSYNEQFF TGTGCCAGCAGTTTTATCGGGAGCTCCTACAATGAGCAGTTCTTC - TRBJ2-1 TRBV27 -
CASSVDRGYQPQHF TGTGCCAGCAGCGTAGACAGGGGATATCAGCCCCAGCATTTT - TRBJ1-5 TRBV9 TRBD1
CASSKERGRASEKLFF TGTGCCAGCAGCAAAGAGCGAGGGAGGGCCTCTGAAAAACTGTTTTTT many TRBJ1-4 TRBV9 -
CASNTRGQETQYF TGCGCCAGCAATACACGCGGCCAAGAGACCCAGTACTTC - TRBJ2-5 TRBV5-1 -
CASSPSRATGELFF TGTGCCAGCAGTCCCTCCAGGGCCACCGGGGAGCTGTTTTTT - TRBJ2-2 TRBV2 -